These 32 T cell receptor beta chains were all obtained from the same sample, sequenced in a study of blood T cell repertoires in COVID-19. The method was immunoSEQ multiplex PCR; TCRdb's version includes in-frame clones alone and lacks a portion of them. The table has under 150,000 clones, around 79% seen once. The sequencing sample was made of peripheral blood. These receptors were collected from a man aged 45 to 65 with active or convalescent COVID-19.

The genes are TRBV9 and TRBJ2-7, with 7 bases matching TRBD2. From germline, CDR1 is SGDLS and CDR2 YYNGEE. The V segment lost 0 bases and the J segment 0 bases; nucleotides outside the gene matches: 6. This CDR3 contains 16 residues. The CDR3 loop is CASSVGTSVSSYEQYF. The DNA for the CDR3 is TGTGCCAGCAGCGTAGGAACTAGCGTTAGCTCCTACGAGCAGTACTTC.

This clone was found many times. The CDR3 sequence is CASSFYWATNEQFF. CDR3 DNA: TGTGCCAGCAGCTTTTACTGGGCCACCAATGAGCAGTTCTTC. The V gene is TRBV5-8, the J gene TRBJ2-1; D not certain. There are 14 residues in the CDR3. The V end was cut by 2 bases, the J end by 6 bases, with 12 bases between. Germline values: CDR1 SGHTS, CDR2 YDEGEE.

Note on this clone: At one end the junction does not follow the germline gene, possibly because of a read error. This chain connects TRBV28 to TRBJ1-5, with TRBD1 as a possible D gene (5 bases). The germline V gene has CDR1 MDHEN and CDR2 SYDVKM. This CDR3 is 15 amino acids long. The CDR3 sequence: CASSFWQGGNRPQHF. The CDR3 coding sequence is TGTGCCAGCAGTTTCTGGCAGGGAGGGAATCGGCCCCAGCATTTT.

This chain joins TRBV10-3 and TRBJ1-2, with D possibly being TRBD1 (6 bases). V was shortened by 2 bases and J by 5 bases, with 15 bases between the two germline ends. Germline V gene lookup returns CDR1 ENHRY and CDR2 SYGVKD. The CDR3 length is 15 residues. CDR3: CAISEGPSQGYGYTF. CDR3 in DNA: TGTGCCATCAGTGAGGGGCCCTCCCAGGGGTATGGCTACACCTTC.

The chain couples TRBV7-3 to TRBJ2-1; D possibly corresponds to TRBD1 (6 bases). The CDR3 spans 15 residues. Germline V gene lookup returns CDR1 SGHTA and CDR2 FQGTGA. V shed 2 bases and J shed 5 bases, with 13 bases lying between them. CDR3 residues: CASSLQGSFDNEQFF. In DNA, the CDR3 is TGTGCCAGCAGCTTACAGGGGTCTTTCGACAATGAGCAGTTCTTC.

The chain's CDR3 is CASSSYRGANTEAFF. The CDR3 nucleotides are TGTGCCAGCAGCTCCTACCGGGGGGCAAACACTGAAGCTTTCTTT. The V gene is TRBV7-9, the J gene TRBJ1-1; perhaps TRBD1 as D (6 bases). With 4 bases removed from V and 2 bases from J, the gap between germline ends came to 14 bases. The CDR3 has 15 residues. Germline assignment: CDR1 SEHNR and CDR2 FQNEAQ (reference sequence).

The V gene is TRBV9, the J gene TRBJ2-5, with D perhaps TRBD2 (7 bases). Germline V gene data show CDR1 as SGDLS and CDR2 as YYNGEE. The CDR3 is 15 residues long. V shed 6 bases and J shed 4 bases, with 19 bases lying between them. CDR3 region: CASTYTGGWGETQYF. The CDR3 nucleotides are TGTGCCAGCACCTACACGGGGGGCTGGGGAGAGACCCAGTACTTC.

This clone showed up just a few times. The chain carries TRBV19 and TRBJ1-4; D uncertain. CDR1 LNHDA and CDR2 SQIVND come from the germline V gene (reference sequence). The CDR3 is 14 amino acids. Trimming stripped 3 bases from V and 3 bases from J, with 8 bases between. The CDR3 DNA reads TGTGCCAGTAGTATGGGCGCAGCTAATGAAAAACTGTTTTTT. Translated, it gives CASSMGAANEKLFF.

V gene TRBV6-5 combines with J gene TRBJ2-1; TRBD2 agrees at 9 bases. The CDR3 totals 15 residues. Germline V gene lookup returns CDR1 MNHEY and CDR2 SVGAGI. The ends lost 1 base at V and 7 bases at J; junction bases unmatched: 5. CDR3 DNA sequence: TGTGCCAGCAGTTACTTTCCTAGCGGGACGAATGAGCAGTTCTTC. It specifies CASSYFPSGTNEQFF.

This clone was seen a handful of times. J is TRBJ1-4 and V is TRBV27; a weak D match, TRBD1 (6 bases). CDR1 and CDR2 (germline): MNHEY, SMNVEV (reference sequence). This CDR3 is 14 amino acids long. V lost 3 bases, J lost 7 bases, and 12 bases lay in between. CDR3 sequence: CASSLHRVGEKLFF. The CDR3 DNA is TGTGCCAGCAGTTTGCACAGGGTCGGTGAAAAACTGTTTTTT.

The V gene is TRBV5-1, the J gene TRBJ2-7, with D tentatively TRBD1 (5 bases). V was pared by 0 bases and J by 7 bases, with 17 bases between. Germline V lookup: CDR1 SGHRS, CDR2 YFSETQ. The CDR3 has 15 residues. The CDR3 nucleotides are TGCGCCAGCAGCTTGGCTGACAGCCTGGCCGGGGAGCAGTACTTC. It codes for CASSLADSLAGEQYF.

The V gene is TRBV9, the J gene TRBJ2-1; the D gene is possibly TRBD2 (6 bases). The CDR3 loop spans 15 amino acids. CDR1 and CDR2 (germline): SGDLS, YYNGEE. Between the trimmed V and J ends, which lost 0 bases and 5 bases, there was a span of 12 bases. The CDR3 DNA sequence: TGTGCCAGCAGCGTAGGTGGCGGGGCGAACAATGAGCAGTTCTTC. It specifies CASSVGGGANNEQFF.

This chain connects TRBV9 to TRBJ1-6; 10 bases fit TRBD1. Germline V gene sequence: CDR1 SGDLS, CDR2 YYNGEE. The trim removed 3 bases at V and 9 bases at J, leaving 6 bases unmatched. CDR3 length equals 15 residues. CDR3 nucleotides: TGTGCCAGCAGCGCCCGGGACAGGGGATCTTCACCCCTCCACTTT. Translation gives CASSARDRGSSPLHF.

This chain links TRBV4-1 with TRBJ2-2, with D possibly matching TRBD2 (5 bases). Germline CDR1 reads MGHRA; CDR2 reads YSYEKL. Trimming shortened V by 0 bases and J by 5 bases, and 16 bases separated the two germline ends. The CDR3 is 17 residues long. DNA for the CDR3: TGCGCCAGCAGCCAAGAAACTAGGCGGTCCGGGACCGGGGAGCTGTTTTTT. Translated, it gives CASSQETRRSGTGELFF.

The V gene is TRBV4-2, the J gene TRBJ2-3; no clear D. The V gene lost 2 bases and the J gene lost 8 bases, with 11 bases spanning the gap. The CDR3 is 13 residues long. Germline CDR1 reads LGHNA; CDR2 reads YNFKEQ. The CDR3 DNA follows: TGTGCCAGCAGCCAAAATCGCTATATTACGCAGTATTTT. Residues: CASSQNRYITQYF.

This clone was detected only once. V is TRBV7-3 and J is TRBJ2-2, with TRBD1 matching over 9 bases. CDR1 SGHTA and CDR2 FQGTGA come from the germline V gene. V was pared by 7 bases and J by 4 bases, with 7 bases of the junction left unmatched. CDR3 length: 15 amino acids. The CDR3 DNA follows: TGTGCCAGCAAACCACAGGGGGCCGGCACCGGGGAGCTGTTTTTT. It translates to CASKPQGAGTGELFF.

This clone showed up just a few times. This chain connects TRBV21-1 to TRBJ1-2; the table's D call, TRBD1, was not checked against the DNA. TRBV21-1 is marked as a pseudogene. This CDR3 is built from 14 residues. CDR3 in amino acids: CASSKEQGFGGYTF. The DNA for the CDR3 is TGTGCCAGCAGCAAAGAGCAGGGCTTCGGCGGCTACACCTTC.

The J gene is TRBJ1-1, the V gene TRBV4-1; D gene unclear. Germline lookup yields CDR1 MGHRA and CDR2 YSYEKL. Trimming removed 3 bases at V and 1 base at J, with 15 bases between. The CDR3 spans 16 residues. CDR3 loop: CASSQLVTAENTEAFF. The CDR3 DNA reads TGCGCCAGCAGCCAGTTAGTCACAGCTGAGAACACTGAAGCTTTCTTT.

In DNA, the CDR3 is TGTGCCAGCAGCGTAGGGGGGGGTGGAACCTACGAGCAGTACTTC. As protein: CASSVGGGGTYEQYF. This sequence joins TRBV9 and TRBJ2-7; 7 bases line up with TRBD2. This CDR3 is built from 15 residues. Germline V gives CDR1 SGDLS, CDR2 YYNGEE. V gave up 0 bases and J gave up 2 bases; unmatched junction bases: 5.

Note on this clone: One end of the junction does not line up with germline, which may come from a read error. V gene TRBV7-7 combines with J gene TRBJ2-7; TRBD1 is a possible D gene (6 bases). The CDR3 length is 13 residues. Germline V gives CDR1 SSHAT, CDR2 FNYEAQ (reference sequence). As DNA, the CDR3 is TGTGCTAGCAGCCCGACAGGCGGGTACGAGCAGTACTTC. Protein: CASSPTGGYEQYF.

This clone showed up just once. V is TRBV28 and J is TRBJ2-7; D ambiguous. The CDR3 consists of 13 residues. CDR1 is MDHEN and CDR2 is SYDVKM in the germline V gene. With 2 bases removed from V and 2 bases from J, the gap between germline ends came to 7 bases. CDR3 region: CASSLGRTYEQYF. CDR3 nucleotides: TGTGCCAGCAGTTTAGGCAGGACCTACGAGCAGTACTTC.

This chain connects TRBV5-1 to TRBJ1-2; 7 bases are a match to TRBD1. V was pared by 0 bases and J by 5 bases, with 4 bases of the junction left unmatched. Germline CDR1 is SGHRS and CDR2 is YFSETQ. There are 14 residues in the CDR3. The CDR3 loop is CASSLDRGVYGYTF. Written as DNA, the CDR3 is TGCGCCAGCAGCTTGGACAGGGGTGTTTATGGCTACACCTTC.

This CDR3 is CASSTDRVVTGELFF. The CDR3 coding sequence is TGTGCCAGTAGTACCGACCGGGTGGTGACCGGGGAGCTGTTTTTT. The chain combines TRBV19 with TRBJ2-2; no clear D gene. This CDR3 has 15 amino acids. The germline CDR1 and CDR2 sequences are LNHDA and SQIVND (reference sequence). Between the trimmed V and J ends, which lost 4 bases and 5 bases, there was a span of 14 bases.

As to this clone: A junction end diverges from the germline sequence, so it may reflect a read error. CDR3 DNA: TGCAGCGTTGAAGTGGGTGGACAGGGAATTCTTCGGTTC. This gives the protein CSVEVGGQGILRF. The J gene is TRBJ1-2, the V gene TRBV29-1; 8 nucleotides match TRBD1. Germline values: CDR1 SQVTM, CDR2 ANQGSEA. The CDR3 is 13 amino acids. The whole variable domain, filled in from reference TRBV29-1 and TRBJ1-2, reads SAVISQKPSRDICQRGTSLTIQCQVDSQVTMMFWYRQQPGQSLTLIATANQGSEATYESGFVIDKFPISRPNLTFSTLTVSNMSPEDSSIYLCSVEVGGQGILRFGSGTRLTVV.

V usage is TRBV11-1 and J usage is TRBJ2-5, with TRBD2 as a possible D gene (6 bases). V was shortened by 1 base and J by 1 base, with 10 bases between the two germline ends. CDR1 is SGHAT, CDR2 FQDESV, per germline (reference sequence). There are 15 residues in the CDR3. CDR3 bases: TGTGCCAGCAGCTTAGGAGCTAGCGCCCAAGAGACCCAGTACTTC. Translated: CASSLGASAQETQYF.

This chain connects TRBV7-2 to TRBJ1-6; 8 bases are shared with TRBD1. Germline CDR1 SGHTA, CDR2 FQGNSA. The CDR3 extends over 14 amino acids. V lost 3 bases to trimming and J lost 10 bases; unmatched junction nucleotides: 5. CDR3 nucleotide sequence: TGTGCCAGCAGCTTTCAGGGGGCTTTATCACCCCTCCACTTT. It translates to CASSFQGALSPLHF. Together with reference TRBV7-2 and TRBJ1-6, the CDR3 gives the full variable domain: GAGVSQSPSNKVTEKGKDVELRCDPISGHTALYWYRQSLGQGLEFLIYFQGNSAPDKSGLPSDRFSAERTGGSVSTLTIQRTQQEDSAVYLCASSFQGALSPLHFGNGTRLTVT.

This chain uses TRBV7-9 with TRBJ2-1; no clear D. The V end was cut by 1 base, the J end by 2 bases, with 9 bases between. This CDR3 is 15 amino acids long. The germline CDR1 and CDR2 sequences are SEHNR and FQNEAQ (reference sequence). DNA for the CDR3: TGTGCCAGCAGCTTAGGCGACATGACCTACAATGAGCAGTTCTTC. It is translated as CASSLGDMTYNEQFF.

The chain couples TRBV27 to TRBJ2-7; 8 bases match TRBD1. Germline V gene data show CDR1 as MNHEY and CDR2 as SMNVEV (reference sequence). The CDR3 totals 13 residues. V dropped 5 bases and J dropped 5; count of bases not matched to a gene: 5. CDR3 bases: TGTGCCAGCAGTCCGACAGGGGTCAACGAGCAGTACTTC. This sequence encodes CASSPTGVNEQYF.

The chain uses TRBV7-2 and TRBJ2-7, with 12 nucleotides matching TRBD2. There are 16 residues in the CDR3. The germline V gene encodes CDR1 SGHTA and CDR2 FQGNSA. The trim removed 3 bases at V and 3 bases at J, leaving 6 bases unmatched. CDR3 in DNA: TGTGCCAGCAGCTTGCGGACTAGCGGGGTCAACTACGAGCAGTACTTC. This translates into CASSLRTSGVNYEQYF.

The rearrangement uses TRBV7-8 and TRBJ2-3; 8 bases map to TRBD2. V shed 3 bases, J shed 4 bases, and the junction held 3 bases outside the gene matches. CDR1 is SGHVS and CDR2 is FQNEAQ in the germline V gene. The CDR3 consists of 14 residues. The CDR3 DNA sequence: TGTGCCAGCAGCTTCGGACTAGCCTCAGATACGCAGTATTTT. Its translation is CASSFGLASDTQYF.

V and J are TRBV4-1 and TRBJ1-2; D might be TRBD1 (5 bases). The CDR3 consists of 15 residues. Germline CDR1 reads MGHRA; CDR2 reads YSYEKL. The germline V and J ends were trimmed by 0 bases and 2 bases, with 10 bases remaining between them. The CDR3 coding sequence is TGCGCCAGCAGCCAAGATCCAGCAGGGAACTATGGCTACACCTTC. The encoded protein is CASSQDPAGNYGYTF.

The CDR3 nucleotides are TGTGCCAGCAGTCCAGGGATCGGTACCTACGAGCAGTACTTC. It codes for CASSPGIGTYEQYF. This chain uses TRBV27 with TRBJ2-7; D may be TRBD1 (5 bases). The CDR3 extends over 14 amino acids. V was trimmed by 5 bases and J by 2 bases, leaving 13 bases between them. The germline gives CDR1 MNHEY, CDR2 SMNVEV (reference sequence).